Included here is one T cell receptor (beta chain) sequence, with context. Its specific antigen is unknown. The record has no base qualities; no much larger clone is one base away. The V and J ends are trimmed by 6 bases and 10 bases, leaving 10 bases between them. CDR1 and CDR2 were assigned from the germline V gene as SNHLY and FYNNEI. The CDR3 measures 12 amino acids from cysteine to phenylalanine. Of the read, only the CDR3 DNA is kept; its 36 bases are in frame from base 1. These data originate in a study of cytomegalovirus exposure and HLA in healthy donors (dated by TCRdb to 2017 to 2019). Concerning the study at large: An earlier analysis of about 530 of the donors reported around 280 Gb of sequence data and 117 million unique TCR beta sequences obtained from some 200 million T cells. To predict cytomegalovirus infection status, the study combined high-throughput TCR immunosequencing, statistical association of individual TCRs with disease status, and machine learning. Class I and class II HLA loci were covered by the typing at four-digit resolution. In an earlier analysis of roughly 600 of the donors, high-throughput TCR beta sequencing was used to judge whether each TCR beta V gene segment behaved as functional or pseudogenic. Of the roughly 410 genotyped donors, 75% to 85% were placed in the genetic ancestry cluster associated with self-reported Caucasian donors. The number of typed donors differed by locus: about 620-640 for A, B, C, DRB1 and DQB1; approximately 530 for DQA1; roughly 600 for DPA1; and about 450 for DPB1. In addition to the first cohort of 650 to 750 subjects, a separate validation cohort of 120 different subjects was used. In the later analysis, no new phenotypic data were used to find candidate immune exposures; instead, reliance was placed on TCR beta sequences and their occurrence across donors. The study was designed to test whether signatures of past pathogen exposure could be identified by cataloging public T cell receptors. In a later analysis, previously published TCR beta repertoires from 550 to 750 donors were re-analyzed and high-resolution HLA genotyping was added so that TCR occurrence patterns could be studied. Roughly 5 DR-DQ haplotypes were handled as single units for association and clustering because linkage in the cohort was strong. Donor age, sex, ethnicity and CMV serostatus were collected together with the repertoire data. Every discovery cohort repertoire had been produced on one sequencing platform. An early release that covered about 640 HLA-typed donors contained around 330 gigabases of sequencing data and about 93 million unique TCR sequences. The study used immunosequencing to profile the T cell repertoires of some 600 subjects and linked those repertoires to cytomegalovirus serostatus. Genome-wide SNP genotypes for about 65% of the 666 donors were used in a later genetic analysis, which treated that subset as a discovery cohort. On average, about 200,000 unique TCR beta nucleotide sequences were sequenced per donor among 398 genotyped donors of the cohort, with approximately 18% of those sequences being non-productive. Here is what the overall study found, with its caveats: A further reported finding was that TCR beta sequences accurately predicted the HLA-A and HLA-B alleles for most subjects in the first cohort. A later analysis found that TCR association rates varied across HLA loci, with DRB1 alleles showing the most associated TCRs and HLA-C alleles the fewest. Linkage disequilibrium might explain the correlated functional status among segregating V segments, but an unknown experimental factor could not be excluded. Because HLA typing was missing for some donors at each locus, association tests included only the typed subset. While some public TCRs were present in many individuals, most TCR sequences turned up only very rarely across donors. Cytomegalovirus status was reported to be diagnosed by the classifier with high specificity and sensitivity in both the original and validation cohorts. According to a later genetic analysis, donors in an Asian-associated ancestry cluster had fewer N-insertions in productive TCRs than the roughly 700-donor mean. The presence/absence analyses assumed that sequencing depth was roughly uniform across donors, and that assumption may not be true. In an earlier analysis of several hundred of the donors, most TCR beta V segments were observed in productive rearrangements about 90% or about 30% of the time, broadly matching IMGT annotations. A total of about 150 TCR beta chains were listed by the study as associated with cytomegalovirus. According to the authors, the approach could potentially be generalized to other disease states and immunological phenotypes. A later analysis found that HLA-associated TCR beta chains were more clonally expanded and had lower generation probabilities than equally common non-associated chains. Some IMGT-functional V segments, including TRBV6-2 and TRBV6-3, could not be distinguished by the 87-base-pair reads and were therefore excluded. A later genetic analysis associated a missense DCLRE1C variant with V-gene and J-gene trimming of TCR beta chains, and an independent cohort replicated the association. In a later analysis, some 17,000 TCR beta sequences were associated with specific HLA alleles at a false discovery rate of 0.05. A later analysis found that most CMV-associated TCR beta chains appeared HLA-restricted, with HLA associations seemingly driven largely by CMV exposure. Because counts were too low, roughly 17 rarely observed V segments, including chromosome 9 orphons, were left out of the earlier analysis of about 620 of the donors. CMV serostatus was the only immune exposure information available for the cohort. The cohort was sequenced for TCR beta chains only, and without alpha or paired-chain data the features that could be detected were limited. A few of the identified cytomegalovirus-associated TCR beta chains were confirmed in vitro to be specific for cytomegalovirus antigens. A cluster of highly shared sequence variants was judged likely to represent a technical artifact of the sequencing pipeline. A later analysis reported that several top co-occurrence clusters appeared linked to parvovirus B19, influenza, CMV and Epstein-Barr virus. Strong co-occurrence of HLA alleles, especially DR and DQ, made assigning TCR associations to individual alleles difficult.

The cohort comprised 670 or so healthy bone marrow donors. At the time of sampling, every cohort member was nominally healthy, though immune exposures that went unrecorded were likely present. The donor tested CMV seropositive and was one of the 289 seropositive cohort members. Every donor gave a peripheral blood sample, and the peripheral blood mononuclear cells from that sample were used for TCR beta sequencing. The Qiagen DNeasy Blood Extraction Kit was used to extract genomic DNA from the blood cell samples. Library construction relied on the immunoSEQ multiplex PCR assay. For the multiplex PCR, a mixture combining 60 forward primers for TCR Vbeta segments and 13 reverse primers for TCR Jbeta segments was used. The CDR3 region of rearranged TCR beta genes was amplified from genomic DNA by a multiplex PCR assay. Amplified TCR beta libraries were sequenced as 87-base-pair reads on the Illumina HiSeq System. Per the source publication's procedure: In a later analysis, some 80 million unique TCR beta chains were counted across the 666 repertoires, and approximately 11 million of these chains were shared by at least two donors. To remove PCR and sequencing errors, raw reads were error-corrected and collapsed into unique sequences using a nearest-neighbor algorithm that merged closely related sequences. Alignment of CDR3 sequences to IMGT reference sequences was used to assign V, D and J gene segments. For a sequence to be retained, at least a six-nucleotide match to both a V gene segment and a J gene segment was required. A rearrangement counted as productive if the CDR3 had no stop codons and remained in frame with V and J, and every other rearrangement counted as non-productive. CDR3 was defined according to IMGT convention as the region running from the second conserved V-encoded cysteine to the conserved J-encoded phenylalanine. The earlier analysis of 550 to 650 of the donors excluded any sequence lacking an unambiguous match to a single V gene segment. An earlier analysis of 500 to 700 of the donors classified V segments as functional when productive rearrangements were above 56.7% and as segregating when the standard deviation between donors was above 5%. A statistical classification framework was built for diagnosing cytomegalovirus status from the catalog of TCR beta chain sequences. A later analysis assigned V and J genes by comparing TCR nucleotide sequences with IMGT/GENE-DB human TR gene sequences. A later analysis assigned CDR3 sequences and most-parsimonious VDJ recombination scenarios with the TCRdist pipeline. In a later analysis, every TCR beta chain was defined by the combination of its CDR3 amino acid sequence and its V-gene family, and reads without a unique V-gene family were dropped. To address suspected cross-contamination and a sequencing artifact, a later analysis removed 592 highly shared, low-generation-probability nucleotide sequences. In a later analysis, a clonal expansion index for each public chain was calculated from normalized within-repertoire ranks of inferred template counts. In a later analysis, generation probabilities were computed using a VDJ recombination model fitted to out-of-frame rearrangements, and the results were checked against IGoR. Hypergeometric tests were used in a later analysis to score TCR-TCR, TCR-HLA and TCR-CMV co-occurrence, with a repertoire-size bias correction applied to the TCR pairs. To estimate false discovery rates, a later analysis permuted the HLA or CMV assignments 20 times. In a later analysis, co-occurring TCRs were grouped with DBSCAN, and TCRdist sequence similarity was added when clustering was performed within HLA-allele-positive subsets. For co-occurrence clustering, repertoires with fewer than 30,000 or more than 120,000 public chains were excluded, along with a handful of repertoires with anomalous nucleotide sharing. Sourced from immuneACCESS, this table was stored by TCRdb with only in-frame sequences that have V and J called. A share of the clones is absent; for the studies checked, an unresolved V gene accounts for under half, and the remainder has no known explanation. V and J calls and clone size are copied from that table; D and trimming were computed from the DNA. The sample includes fewer than 200,000 clones, with 80% to 90% observed a single time. The ten largest clones capture more than 0.95% of the sample.

The sequence was obtained from a girl aged 2 to 10 in good health and CMV-seropositive. Material: PBMCs. The chain couples TRBV2 to TRBJ1-6; TRBD1 is a weak D gene call, 6 bases matching. CDR3 region: CASRGDRSPLHF. The sequence in DNA is TGTGCCAGCAGAGGCGACAGGTCACCCCTCCACTTT.